The present TCR beta chain was sequenced within a study of blood T cells in healthy people across ages. Through a sample-barcoded 5' primer and a J-beta primer mix, a second PCR was run for roughly 6 to 11 cycles. TCRdb re-called the 5' RACE reads with MiXCR, one entry per CDR3 protein. The data show fewer than 800,000 distinct CDR3 sequences, around half seen once. Germline V CDR1 and CDR2: MNHEY, SVGEGT. V was clipped by 6 bases and J by 7 bases, with 21 bases between them. This CDR3 has 15 amino acids. Total RNA, at least 5 micrograms per sample, came from PBMCs. This sequence was found in a woman aged 55-69 years in good health. The V gene is TRBV6-2 or TRBV6-3, the J gene TRBJ1-2; D is undetermined. Source material: blood. CDR3 sequence: CASRTGAWEEAGYTF. CDR3 coding DNA: TGTGCCAGCAGGACGGGTGCCTGGGAGGAAGCTGGCTACACCTTC.